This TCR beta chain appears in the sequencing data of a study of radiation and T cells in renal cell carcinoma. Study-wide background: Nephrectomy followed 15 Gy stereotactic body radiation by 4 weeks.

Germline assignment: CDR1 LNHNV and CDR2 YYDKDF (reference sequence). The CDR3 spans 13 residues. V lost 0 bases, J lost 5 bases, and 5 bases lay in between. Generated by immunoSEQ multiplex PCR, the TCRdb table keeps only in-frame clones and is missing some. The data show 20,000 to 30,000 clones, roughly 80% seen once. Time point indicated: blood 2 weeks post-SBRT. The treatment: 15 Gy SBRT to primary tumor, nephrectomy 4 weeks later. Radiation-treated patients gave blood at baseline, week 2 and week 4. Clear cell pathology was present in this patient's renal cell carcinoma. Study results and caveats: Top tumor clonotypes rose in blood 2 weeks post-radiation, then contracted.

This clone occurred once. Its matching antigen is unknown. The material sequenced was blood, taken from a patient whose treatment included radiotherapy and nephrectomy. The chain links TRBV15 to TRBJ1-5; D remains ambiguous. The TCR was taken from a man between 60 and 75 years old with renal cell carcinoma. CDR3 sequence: CATSRDQDQPQHF. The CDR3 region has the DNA TGTGCCACCAGCAGAGATCAGGATCAGCCCCAGCATTTT.